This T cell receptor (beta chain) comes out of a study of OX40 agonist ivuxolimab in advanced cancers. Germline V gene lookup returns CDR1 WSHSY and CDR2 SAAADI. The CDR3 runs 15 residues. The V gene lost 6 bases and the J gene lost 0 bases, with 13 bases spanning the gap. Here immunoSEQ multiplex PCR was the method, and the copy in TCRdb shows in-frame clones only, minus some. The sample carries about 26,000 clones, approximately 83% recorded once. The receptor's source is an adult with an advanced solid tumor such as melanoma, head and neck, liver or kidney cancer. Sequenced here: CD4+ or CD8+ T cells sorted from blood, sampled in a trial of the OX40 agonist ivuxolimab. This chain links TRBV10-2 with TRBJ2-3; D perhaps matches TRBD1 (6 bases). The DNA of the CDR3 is TGCGCCAGCAGCGCCGACGGGACAAGCACAGATACGCAGTATTTT. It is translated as CASSADGTSTDTQYF.